A single sample is the source of the 14 T cell receptor beta chains below, sequenced in a study of blood T cell repertoires in COVID-19. Data came from immunoSEQ multiplex PCR; TCRdb stores just in-frame clones and leaves some out. The repertoire holds around 100,000 clones, with 80% to 90% as singletons. The source material was peripheral blood. The receptors were sampled from a woman over 75 with acute or convalescent COVID-19.

This clone was detected only once. The rearrangement links TRBV7-9 to TRBJ1-2, with D uncertain. This CDR3 spans 14 amino acids. V lost 2 bases and J lost 4, with 11 bases in between. Germline assignment: CDR1 SEHNR and CDR2 FQNEAQ (reference sequence). CDR3 DNA: TGTGCCAGCAGCTTACCGGGTTTTGGCTATGGCTACACCTTC. This codes for CASSLPGFGYGYTF.

V is TRBV7-9 and J is TRBJ2-1; TRBD2 aligns across 11 bases. Germline CDR1 reads SEHNR; CDR2 reads FQNEAQ (reference sequence). The CDR3 is 15 amino acids. V was clipped by 5 bases and J by 7 bases; unmatched bases: 7. DNA of the CDR3: TGTGCCAGCAGCCCTCTAGCGGGGGGCTGGAATGAGCAGTTCTTC. Encoded protein: CASSPLAGGWNEQFF.

The rearrangement links TRBV7-9 to TRBJ2-2, with 7 bases that match TRBD2. The length of the CDR3 is 17 residues. Per the germline V gene, CDR1 is SEHNR and CDR2 is FQNEAQ (reference sequence). Trimming took 2 bases from V and 7 from J; bases not matched to a gene: 13. CDR3 protein: CASSLSSPWGGSGELFF. The CDR3 bases are TGTGCCAGCAGCTTATCATCCCCCTGGGGGGGAAGCGGGGAGCTGTTTTTT.

V gene TRBV27 combines with J gene TRBJ2-7; 8 bases fit TRBD1. The germline CDR1 and CDR2 sequences are MNHEY and SMNVEV (reference sequence). V trimming: 6 bases; J trimming: 6 bases; junction bases outside the gene matches: 10. This CDR3 spans 14 amino acids. The CDR3 sequence: CASRIGTGPGEQYF. Written as DNA, the CDR3 is TGTGCCAGCAGGATCGGGACAGGACCTGGCGAGCAGTACTTC.

V usage is TRBV7-9 and J usage is TRBJ1-6, with 7 bases that match TRBD1. The CDR3 sequence is 15 residues long. Per germline, CDR1 SEHNR and CDR2 FQNEAQ (reference sequence). Losses at the gene ends were 2 bases for V and 8 bases for J; bases not matched to a gene: 6. In nucleotides, the CDR3 is TGTGCCAGCAGCTTATCCTCCCAGGGGGATTCACCCCTCCACTTT. Protein: CASSLSSQGDSPLHF.

As DNA, the CDR3 is TGTGCCAGCAGAGTCAAACAGCCCTCCACAGATACGCAGTATTTT. It specifies CASRVKQPSTDTQYF. This sequence joins TRBV6-4 and TRBJ2-3; D unresolved. CDR3 length: 15 residues. The germline V and J ends were trimmed by 6 bases and 2 bases, with 15 bases remaining between them. The germline V gene encodes CDR1 MRHNA and CDR2 SNTAGT.

This chain uses TRBV24-1 with TRBJ2-5; weak D call: TRBD1 (7 bases). In germline, CDR1 is KGHDR, CDR2 SFDVKD. The CDR3 consists of 14 residues. The V and J ends lost 6 bases and 4 bases respectively, with 14 bases between them. CDR3 nucleotides: TGTGCCACCAGTCAACAGGGGAGGTCAGAGACCCAGTACTTC. It is translated as CATSQQGRSETQYF.

V gene TRBV10-1 combines with J gene TRBJ2-7; maybe TRBD1 (6 bases). V was clipped by 4 bases and J by 7 bases, with 20 bases between them. CDR1 and CDR2 (germline): WNHNN, SYGVQD (reference sequence). The CDR3 has 15 amino acids. CDR3 coding DNA: TGCGCCAGCAGTGGGTACCGGGACACCCCAGGAGAGCAGTACTTC. Translating gives CASSGYRDTPGEQYF.

The chain is built from TRBV5-1 and TRBJ2-3; TRBD2 matches at 11 bases. The CDR3 loop spans 16 amino acids. CDR1 and CDR2 (germline): SGHRS, YFSETQ. The trim removed 0 bases at V and 9 bases at J, leaving 9 bases unmatched. The CDR3 sequence: CASSLDPSGGSNTQYF. The CDR3 DNA follows: TGCGCCAGCAGCTTGGACCCTAGCGGGGGGTCCAACACGCAGTATTTT.

The V and J genes are TRBV20-1 and TRBJ1-2; TRBD1 matches at 7 bases. Trimming at V came to 5 bases and at J to 6 bases, leaving 3 bases not matched to a gene. The CDR3 has 11 residues. The germline CDR1 and CDR2 sequences are DFQATT and SNEGSKA (reference sequence). In DNA, the CDR3 is TGCAGTGCTGAGACAGGGCATGGCTACACCTTC. Translation: CSAETGHGYTF.

The chain joins TRBV23-1 to TRBJ1-1; TRBD1 might be the D (5 bases). TRBV23-1 is flagged as an ORF with uncertain function. Trimming shortened V by 0 bases and J by 3 bases, and 23 bases separated the two germline ends. The length of the CDR3 is 19 residues. The CDR3 spells CASSQSRHEGPGGDTEAFF. The CDR3 nucleotides read TGCGCCAGCAGTCAATCCCGTCATGAAGGTCCCGGAGGGGACACTGAAGCTTTCTTT.

The V gene is TRBV28, the J gene TRBJ1-1; D possibly corresponds to TRBD1 (6 bases). This CDR3 is built from 18 residues. Looked up from germline, CDR1 is MDHEN and CDR2 is SYDVKM. V was clipped by 3 bases and J by 3 bases, with 23 bases between them. CDR3 protein: CASSFYGQTSGDDTEAFF. The CDR3 coding sequence is TGTGCCAGCAGTTTTTACGGCCAGACCTCAGGGGATGACACTGAAGCTTTCTTT.

The chain uses TRBV5-5 and TRBJ1-1, with TRBD1 matching over 10 bases. Germline CDR1 and CDR2: SGHKS and YYEKEE (reference sequence). The ends lost 0 bases at V and 1 base at J; junction bases unmatched: 6. The CDR3 extends over 17 amino acids. CDR3 sequence (DNA): TGTGCCAGCAGCTTGGCCGGGACAGGGGTCAGGAACACTGAAGCTTTCTTT. It is translated as CASSLAGTGVRNTEAFF.

This clone was observed a single time. The chain couples TRBV7-2 to TRBJ2-3; D not certain. The CDR3 extends over 16 amino acids. In germline, CDR1 is SGHTA, CDR2 FQGNSA. V was clipped by 2 bases and J by 2 bases, with 14 bases between them. CDR3 DNA sequence: TGTGCCAGCAGCTTAATATCCCAAGAGCCCACAGATACGCAGTATTTT. Translation gives CASSLISQEPTDTQYF.